One sample yielded the 31 T cell receptor beta chains listed below, sequenced in a study of T cell responses to AZD1222 COVID-19 vaccine. The assay was immunoSEQ multiplex PCR, and TCRdb's table has in-frame clones only and misses some. In the table there are approximately 100,000 clones, approximately 90% of which are singletons. This material consisted of peripheral blood, taken on day 0 of AZD1222 vaccination. These receptors all come from an adult in good health.

V gene TRBV28 combines with J gene TRBJ1-6; D is undetermined. This CDR3 has 15 amino acids. Trimming stripped 2 bases from V and 0 bases from J, with 5 bases between. Germline CDR1 and CDR2: MDHEN and SYDVKM. CDR3 sequence (DNA): TGTGCCAGCAGTTTAATTAGCTCCTATAATTCACCCCTCCACTTT. Amino acid sequence: CASSLISSYNSPLHF.

The rearrangement links TRBV24-1 to TRBJ1-2; D is unclear. V lost 6 bases and J 4 bases, leaving 5 bases between the germline ends. There are 11 residues in the CDR3. CDR1 is KGHDR and CDR2 is SFDVKD in the germline V gene. The CDR3 DNA sequence: TGTGCCACCAGTTCGGCCTATGGCTACACCTTC. Amino acids: CATSSAYGYTF.

The rearrangement links TRBV6-5 to TRBJ1-2, with D possibly being TRBD1 (5 bases). The germline V and J ends were trimmed by 7 bases and 8 bases, with 11 bases remaining between them. The length of the CDR3 is 11 residues. CDR1 and CDR2 (germline): MNHEY, SVGAGI. The CDR3 protein is CASTEEGGYTF. As DNA, the CDR3 is TGTGCCAGCACGGAGGAGGGGGGCTACACCTTC.

This clone turned up a few times. CDR3 nucleotide sequence: TGTGCCAGCAGTAATGCTGGGGAGGGTGTCGAAGCTTTCTTT. It encodes CASSNAGEGVEAFF. The chain couples TRBV28 to TRBJ1-1; D not resolved. Looked up from germline, CDR1 is MDHEN and CDR2 is SYDVKM. This CDR3 region has 14 residues. Trimming took off 5 bases at V and 8 bases at J, with 18 bases between the two ends.

The chain combines TRBV18 with TRBJ1-1; D gene unclear. The V end lost 6 bases, the J end lost 6 bases, and 8 bases lay between the germline ends. Germline V gene data show CDR1 as KGHSH and CDR2 as LQKENI. The length of the CDR3 is 11 residues. The CDR3 loop reads CASSLLSEAFF. DNA for the CDR3: TGTGCCAGCTCTCTCCTCTCTGAAGCTTTCTTT.

This clone has just one count. V gene TRBV5-6 combines with J gene TRBJ2-7; 8 nucleotides match TRBD1. Germline CDR1 and CDR2: SGHDT and YYEEEE. V was pared by 1 base and J by 3 bases, with 6 bases of the junction left unmatched. CDR3 size: 15 residues. CDR3 residues: CASSLFPRGLYEQYF. CDR3 sequence (DNA): TGTGCCAGCAGCTTGTTTCCCAGGGGGCTCTACGAGCAGTACTTC. The full variable domain, completed using reference TRBV5-6 and TRBJ2-7, is DAGVTQSPTHLIKTRGQQVTLRCSPKSGHDTVSWYQQALGQGPQFIFQYYEEEERQRGNFPDRFSGHQFPNYSSELNVNALLLGDSALYLCASSLFPRGLYEQYFGPGTRLTVT.

The chain links TRBV5-5 to TRBJ1-2; TRBD1 matches 7 bases. Germline values: CDR1 SGHKS, CDR2 YYEKEE (reference sequence). This CDR3 has 19 residues. Losses at the gene ends were 4 bases for V and 1 base for J; bases not matched to a gene: 19. Written as DNA, the CDR3 is TGTGCCAGCAGCCCCGGGACAGCATATTTTGTGTCAATTAACTATGGCTACACCTTC. This codes for CASSPGTAYFVSINYGYTF.

The chain employs TRBV10-3 and TRBJ2-3; 9 positions match TRBD2. Unmatched junction bases numbered 3, after V lost 6 bases and J lost 2 bases. The CDR3 extends over 14 amino acids. Germline CDR1 and CDR2: ENHRY and SYGVKD. The CDR3 DNA sequence: TGTGCCATCAGGAGGACTAGCGTCACAGATACGCAGTATTTT. Amino acid sequence: CAIRRTSVTDTQYF.

The chain combines TRBV27 with TRBJ2-7, with D possibly being TRBD1 (5 bases). This CDR3 has 14 amino acids. V lost 5 bases to trimming and J lost 2 bases, with 13 bases between them. Germline V gives CDR1 MNHEY, CDR2 SMNVEV (reference sequence). CDR3 nucleotides: TGTGCCAGCAGTCCCTCCAGGGTTCCCTACGAGCAGTACTTC. It encodes CASSPSRVPYEQYF.

The chain uses TRBV25-1 and TRBJ1-2, with a possible D match to TRBD1 (5 bases). The length of the CDR3 is 14 residues. V gave up 6 bases and J gave up 8 bases, with 19 bases separating them. The germline gives CDR1 MGHDK, CDR2 SYGVNS. The CDR3 is CASSFKGATGGYTF. The DNA of the CDR3 is TGTGCCAGCAGCTTTAAGGGCGCTACAGGAGGCTACACCTTC.

This chain joins TRBV7-9 and TRBJ1-2; the match to TRBD1 covers 9 bases. V shed 2 bases, J shed 8 bases, and the junction held 9 bases outside the gene matches. The CDR3 is 15 amino acids. Germline CDR1 and CDR2: SEHNR and FQNEAQ (reference sequence). CDR3 nucleotides: TGTGCCAGCAGCTTACCGGACAGGGGAAGCGGCGGCTACACCTTC. Translation gives CASSLPDRGSGGYTF. The entire variable domain, with the rest obtained from reference TRBV7-9 and TRBJ1-2, is as follows: DTGVSQNPRHKITKRGQNVTFRCDPISEHNRLYWYRQTLGQGPEFLTYFQNEAQLEKSRLLSDRFSAERPKGSFSTLEIQRTEQGDSAMYLCASSLPDRGSGGYTFGSGTRLTVV.

This clone came up a few times. The chain couples TRBV19 to TRBJ2-4; D remains ambiguous. The CDR3 has 16 amino acids. Trimming took 0 bases from V and 0 from J, leaving 9 bases between them. In germline, CDR1 is LNHDA, CDR2 SQIVND (reference sequence). The CDR3 protein is CASSIDGPLAKNIQYF. The CDR3 DNA reads as TGTGCCAGTAGTATAGATGGGCCGTTAGCCAAAAACATTCAGTACTTC.

The gene calls are TRBV30 and TRBJ1-2; 7 nucleotides align to TRBD1. Germline values: CDR1 GTSNPN, CDR2 SVGIG (reference sequence). V lost 3 bases, J lost 5 bases, and 9 bases stayed unmatched. This CDR3 is built from 14 residues. Here the CDR3 DNA reads TGTGCCTGGAGCCGACTCGGGACAGCTTATGGCTACACCTTC. Translated, it gives CAWSRLGTAYGYTF.

The CDR3 sequence: CASTSATDTEAFF. In DNA form, the CDR3 reads TGTGCCAGCACGTCCGCGACGGACACTGAAGCTTTCTTT. The V and J genes are TRBV11-2 and TRBJ1-1; no clear D. V was trimmed by 7 bases and J by 3 bases, leaving 12 bases between them. The V gene's germline CDR1 is SGHAT and CDR2 FQNNGV. The CDR3 totals 13 residues.

The CDR3 region has the DNA TGTGCCAGCAGTGGGGACAGGGATAATTCACCCCTCCACTTT. The encoded protein is CASSGDRDNSPLHF. The chain combines TRBV2 with TRBJ1-6, with 9 bases that match TRBD1. CDR1 SNHLY and CDR2 FYNNEI come from the germline V gene. CDR3 size: 14 residues. V dropped 4 bases and J dropped 5; count of bases not matched to a gene: 0.

This clone was picked up a small number of times. The chain uses TRBV5-4 and TRBJ1-2; 12 nucleotides line up with TRBD1. The CDR3 spans 18 residues. CDR1 and CDR2 (germline): SGHNT, YYREEE (reference sequence). The trim removed 3 bases at V and 4 bases at J, leaving 13 bases unmatched. CDR3 bases: TGTGCCAGCAGCTCCTCCGGGACAGGGGGCGGAATAGGCTATGGCTACACCTTC. Its protein product is CASSSSGTGGGIGYGYTF.

The rearrangement uses TRBV28 and TRBJ2-4; D may match TRBD1 or TRBD2 (5 bases each). The CDR3 contains 15 residues. V lost 6 bases to trimming and J lost 0 bases, with 12 bases between them. Germline values: CDR1 MDHEN, CDR2 SYDVKM. For the CDR3, the DNA is TGTGCCAGCAGAAGTGGGGGATTAGCCAAAAACATTCAGTACTTC. This codes for CASRSGGLAKNIQYF.

The J gene is TRBJ2-5, the V gene TRBV3-1 (or the pseudogene TRBV3-2); perhaps TRBD2 as D (5 bases). The CDR3 contains 14 residues. CDR1 and CDR2 from the germline V gene are LGHDT and YNNKEL (reference sequence). V was cut by 3 bases and J by 4 bases, with 12 bases left in between. CDR3 sequence reads: CASSQAGLGETQYF. CDR3 nucleotide sequence: TGTGCCAGCAGCCAGGCGGGTTTGGGAGAGACCCAGTACTTC.

The chain is built from TRBV5-6 and TRBJ2-3; D may correspond to TRBD1 or TRBD2 (5 bases each). The germline V gene has CDR1 SGHDT and CDR2 YYEEEE. This CDR3 is built from 14 residues. V lost 1 base and J lost 2, with 8 bases in between. The CDR3 DNA is TGTGCCAGCAGCTTGAACGGGGCCACAGATACGCAGTATTTT. This codes for CASSLNGATDTQYF.

The CDR3 loop is CASSSPGQGHSPLHF. CDR3 coding DNA: TGTGCCAGCAGCTCACCGGGACAGGGGCATTCACCCCTCCACTTT. The J gene is TRBJ1-6, the V gene TRBV5-4; 10 bases fit TRBD1. Germline trimming cut 3 bases from V and 8 bases from J; bases unmatched to any gene: 5. From germline, CDR1 is SGHNT and CDR2 YYREEE (reference sequence). The CDR3 is 15 residues long.

The CDR3 loop is CAWSVLIDRQGEAFF. The CDR3 nucleotides read TGTGCCTGGAGTGTACTAATCGATAGACAGGGAGAAGCTTTCTTT. The chain joins TRBV30 to TRBJ1-1; 7 bases map to TRBD1. V shed 0 bases, J shed 8 bases, and the junction held 12 bases outside the gene matches. The CDR3 has 15 residues. Germline V gene data show CDR1 as GTSNPN and CDR2 as SVGIG (reference sequence).

The genes are TRBV7-9 and TRBJ2-3; D is unclear. Trimming took 5 bases from V and 1 from J, leaving 10 bases between them. CDR3 length equals 14 residues. CDR1 SEHNR and CDR2 FQNEAQ come from the germline V gene (reference sequence). Here the CDR3 reads CASSQNQGTDTQYF. CDR3 in DNA: TGTGCCAGCAGCCAGAACCAGGGCACAGATACGCAGTATTTT.

V is TRBV6-5 and J is TRBJ1-1, with D possibly being TRBD1 (5 bases). CDR3 length: 14 residues. Germline V gene data show CDR1 as MNHEY and CDR2 as SVGAGI. Trimming removed 8 bases at V and 2 bases at J, with 15 bases between. CDR3 loop: CASDLIGENTEAFF. The DNA for the CDR3 is TGTGCCAGCGATTTAATAGGGGAAAACACTGAAGCTTTCTTT.

This clone has just one count. This chain joins TRBV7-2 and TRBJ1-6, with D hard to call. The germline CDR1 and CDR2 sequences are SGHTA and FQGNSA. The length of the CDR3 is 15 residues. Trimming cost V 2 bases and J 10 bases, with 15 bases left between them. The CDR3 sequence is CASSLTLESWSPLHF. The DNA of the CDR3 is TGTGCCAGCAGCTTAACCTTAGAATCCTGGTCACCCCTCCACTTT.

The rearrangement joins TRBV28 to TRBJ1-3; unclear D gene. V lost 3 bases and J lost 3, with 9 bases in between. CDR3 length equals 14 residues. Germline V gives CDR1 MDHEN, CDR2 SYDVKM. The CDR3 nucleotides read TGTGCCAGCAGTTTTCTAGGGCGTGGAAACACCATATATTTT. Its protein product is CASSFLGRGNTIYF.

This clone was detected only a few times. V gene TRBV6-4 combines with J gene TRBJ1-2; D might be TRBD1 (6 bases). The CDR3 has 17 amino acids. Deletions cut 0 bases from V and 6 bases from J, with 20 bases between. Germline-derived CDR1 and CDR2 are MRHNA and SNTAGT. This CDR3 reads CASSDSIRGGRPDGYTF. In nucleotides, the CDR3 is TGTGCCAGCAGTGACTCGATAAGGGGGGGGCGACCGGATGGCTACACCTTC.

The chain employs TRBV18 and TRBJ1-1, with 8 bases lining up with TRBD1. V gave up 1 base and J gave up 4 bases; unmatched junction bases: 5. This CDR3 contains 15 residues. Germline loops: CDR1 KGHSH, CDR2 LQKENI. The CDR3, as DNA: TGTGCCAGCTCACCACGCAGGGGGCTAGCCACTGAAGCTTTCTTT. Protein sequence: CASSPRRGLATEAFF.

V usage is TRBV27 and J usage is TRBJ2-7; tentatively, D is TRBD1 (5 bases). This CDR3 spans 14 amino acids. The germline V gene has CDR1 MNHEY and CDR2 SMNVEV (reference sequence). V gave up 2 bases and J gave up 6 bases, with 14 bases separating them. The CDR3 nucleotides are TGTGCCAGCAGTTTAAGTGGCAGGGTGGTCGAGCAGTACTTC. Protein product: CASSLSGRVVEQYF.

The chain carries TRBV27 and TRBJ1-2; no firm D call. This CDR3 has 14 residues. CDR1 is MNHEY, CDR2 SMNVEV, per germline (reference sequence). V was trimmed by 4 bases and J by 0 bases, leaving 9 bases between them. The CDR3 nucleotides read TGTGCCAGCAGTTCTACAACCACTAACTATGGCTACACCTTC. It translates to CASSSTTTNYGYTF.

In this sample, this clone turned up a few times. The chain recombines TRBV18 with TRBJ2-2; D possibly corresponds to TRBD2 (6 bases). Trimming removed 2 bases at V and 5 bases at J, with 18 bases between. Germline CDR1 and CDR2: KGHSH and LQKENI. The CDR3 has 17 residues. CDR3 nucleotides: TGTGCCAGCTCACCATTCAACGAGCCCGGGGGTACCGGGGAGCTGTTTTTT. It specifies CASSPFNEPGGTGELFF.

This sequence joins TRBV9 and TRBJ2-7; TRBD2 aligns across 7 bases. CDR3 size: 15 residues. Unmatched junction bases numbered 4, after V lost 0 bases and J lost 1 base. Germline loops: CDR1 SGDLS, CDR2 YYNGEE. In nucleotides, the CDR3 is TGTGCCAGCAGCGTAGAAAGCGGGGATTCCTACGAGCAGTACTTC. The encoded protein is CASSVESGDSYEQYF.